These 31 T cell receptor beta chains originate from one sample sequenced in a study of cytomegalovirus exposure and HLA in healthy donors. PCR involved 60 Vbeta and 13 Jbeta primers. TCRdb keeps only in-frame clones here, not all; method: immunoSEQ multiplex PCR. The sample lists around 64,000 clones, 75% to 90% seen once, with 9% to 14% in the top ten. Material for sequencing was PBMCs. The receptors were gathered from a woman in her thirties in good health and CMV-seropositive.

The chain employs TRBV5-1 and TRBJ2-3; D is ambiguous. The CDR3 runs to 14 residues. The ends were cut back, 1 base at V and 6 bases at J, with 12 bases in the middle. Looked up from germline, CDR1 is SGHRS and CDR2 is YFSETQ. CDR3 residues: CASSLLSPEDTQYF. CDR3 coding DNA: TGCGCCAGCAGCTTGTTATCTCCGGAGGATACGCAGTATTTT.

This clone was recorded a few times. Here the CDR3 DNA reads TGTGCCAGCAGTGAGCGAGAAGAGACCCAGTACTTC. The encoded protein is CASSEREETQYF. The rearrangement uses TRBV2 and TRBJ2-5, with unresolved D. Trimming took off 3 bases at V and 3 bases at J, with 5 bases between the two ends. This CDR3 region has 12 residues. Germline V gene sequence: CDR1 SNHLY, CDR2 FYNNEI.

V usage is TRBV2 and J usage is TRBJ2-6; no firm D call. The CDR3 has 14 residues. V was shortened by 3 bases and J by 0 bases, with 3 bases between the two germline ends. Per germline, CDR1 SNHLY and CDR2 FYNNEI. The chain's CDR3 is CASSDSSGANVLTF. The CDR3 DNA reads as TGTGCCAGCAGTGACAGCTCTGGGGCCAACGTCCTGACTTTC.

This clone came up once. The CDR3 loop reads CASSFASVGEQYF. DNA for the CDR3: TGTGCCAGCAGTTTTGCTAGCGTAGGTGAGCAGTACTTC. J is TRBJ2-7 and V is TRBV27; possible D gene TRBD2, 6 bases. Trimming removed 3 bases at V and 7 bases at J, with 13 bases between. The CDR3 contains 13 residues. In germline, CDR1 is MNHEY, CDR2 SMNVEV (reference sequence).

The chain combines TRBV5-6 with TRBJ2-1, with D possibly being TRBD2 (6 bases). The CDR3 has 16 residues. Trimming left V 4 bases short and J 7 bases short, with 21 bases between. Germline V gene sequence: CDR1 SGHDT, CDR2 YYEEEE. This CDR3 is CASSRSPVGEENEQFF. CDR3 in DNA: TGTGCCAGCAGCCGCTCTCCGGTAGGGGAGGAGAATGAGCAGTTCTTC.

The chain combines TRBV5-8 with TRBJ2-5; D might be TRBD1 (5 bases). Looked up from germline, CDR1 is SGHTS and CDR2 is YDEGEE. Between the trimmed V and J ends, which lost 3 bases and 4 bases, there was a span of 10 bases. The CDR3 extends over 13 amino acids. CDR3 coding DNA: TGTGCCAGCAGCTCGGACAACCTAGAGACCCAGTACTTC. This sequence encodes CASSSDNLETQYF.

The V gene is TRBV19, the J gene TRBJ2-3, with 9 bases identical to TRBD2. This CDR3 has 18 amino acids. Per the germline V gene, CDR1 is LNHDA and CDR2 is SQIVND (reference sequence). The J segment lost 0 bases and the V segment lost 5 bases, leaving 12 bases of the junction unmatched. The CDR3 DNA is TGTGCCAGTAGTGTGCTAGCGGGATCTAGTACTAGCACAGATACGCAGTATTTT. It is translated as CASSVLAGSSTSTDTQYF.

The gene calls are TRBV7-9 and TRBJ2-1; TRBD2 aligns across 12 bases. The CDR3 is 16 residues long. The trim removed 4 bases at V and 10 bases at J, leaving 11 bases unmatched. Germline V gene sequence: CDR1 SEHNR, CDR2 FQNEAQ (reference sequence). The CDR3 loop is CASSSSLAGGFGEQFF. The DNA of the CDR3 is TGTGCCAGCAGCTCCTCTCTAGCGGGAGGGTTCGGGGAGCAGTTCTTC. Complete variable domain (other parts from reference TRBV7-9 and TRBJ2-1): DTGVSQNPRHKITKRGQNVTFRCDPISEHNRLYWYRQTLGQGPEFLTYFQNEAQLEKSRLLSDRFSAERPKGSFSTLEIQRTEQGDSAMYLCASSSSLAGGFGEQFFGPGTRLTVL.

This chain joins TRBV21-1 and TRBJ2-7; TRBD1, the D gene given by the table, was not confirmed from the DNA. TRBV21-1 is noted as a pseudogene. This CDR3 is 16 amino acids long. CDR3 DNA sequence: TGTGCCAGCAGCAAAGCGCTCGGGACAGGGTTTCACGAGCAGTACTTC. As protein: CASSKALGTGFHEQYF.

This chain joins TRBV4-1 and TRBJ1-6; 7 nucleotides line up with TRBD1. The CDR3 covers 17 residues. J gave up 5 bases and V 1 base, and 8 bases lay outside the gene matches. Germline V gives CDR1 MGHRA, CDR2 YSYEKL. CDR3 sequence reads: CASSQVSRDSHNSPLHF. The CDR3 DNA follows: TGCGCCAGCAGCCAAGTGAGCCGGGACAGTCATAATTCACCCCTCCACTTT.

The V call is TRBV9, the J call TRBJ1-5, with 7 bases that match TRBD1. The CDR3 has 17 residues. The V gene's germline CDR1 is SGDLS and CDR2 YYNGEE. Unmatched junction bases numbered 13, after V lost 4 bases and J lost 3 bases. CDR3 sequence: CASSHPKQGQPNQPQHF. In nucleotides, the CDR3 is TGTGCCAGCAGCCATCCTAAACAGGGACAGCCCAATCAGCCCCAGCATTTT.

The chain recombines TRBV27 with TRBJ2-1; 7 bases are a match to TRBD1. Germline-derived CDR1 and CDR2 are MNHEY and SMNVEV (reference sequence). The CDR3 has 15 amino acids. V lost 6 bases, J lost 5 bases, and 10 bases stayed unmatched. CDR3 DNA: TGTGCCAGCAGCCAGAACTTCGGGACAGACAATGAGCAGTTCTTC. Protein: CASSQNFGTDNEQFF.

The chain joins TRBV30 to TRBJ2-1; perhaps TRBD2 as D (6 bases). The CDR3 covers 14 residues. The germline V gene has CDR1 GTSNPN and CDR2 SVGIG (reference sequence). The V end was cut by 3 bases, the J end by 4 bases, with 13 bases between. The CDR3 DNA is TGTGCCTGGAGGGACTACCTTAGGTACAATGAGCAGTTCTTC. It translates to CAWRDYLRYNEQFF.

This rearrangement joins TRBV18 to TRBJ2-3; a possible D gene is TRBD1 (6 bases). Looked up from germline, CDR1 is KGHSH and CDR2 is LQKENI. V lost 6 bases to trimming and J lost 3 bases, with 13 bases between them. The CDR3 is made up of 14 amino acids. This CDR3 is CASSYREKTDTQYF. In nucleotides, the CDR3 is TGTGCCAGCTCCTACAGGGAAAAGACAGATACGCAGTATTTT.

The rearrangement joins TRBV9 to TRBJ2-3; 8 nucleotides align to TRBD1. The CDR3 length is 17 residues. V lost 6 bases to trimming and J lost 0 bases; unmatched junction nucleotides: 12. Germline CDR1 is SGDLS and CDR2 is YYNGEE. The CDR3, as DNA: TGTGCCAGCACCGGGGCAGGGGGCTTGACTAGCACAGATACGCAGTATTTT. This translates into CASTGAGGLTSTDTQYF.

The J gene is TRBJ2-7, the V gene TRBV19, with D possibly matching TRBD1 (5 bases). V dropped 1 base and J dropped 6 bases, with 7 bases sitting between them. The V gene's germline CDR1 is LNHDA and CDR2 SQIVND (reference sequence). The CDR3 consists of 12 residues. CDR3 sequence: CASSIGGSEQYF. CDR3 DNA sequence: TGTGCCAGTAGTATAGGGGGCAGCGAGCAGTACTTC.

This rearrangement joins TRBV10-2 to TRBJ2-7; 8 nucleotides match TRBD1. Losses at the gene ends were 7 bases for V and 0 bases for J; bases not matched to a gene: 5. Looked up from germline, CDR1 is WSHSY and CDR2 is SAAADI. This CDR3 has 14 residues. CDR3 in amino acids: CASTPQGVSYEQYF. The CDR3 DNA reads as TGCGCCAGCACCCCACAGGGGGTCTCCTACGAGCAGTACTTC.

Only one count was recorded for this clone. The V and J genes are TRBV27 and TRBJ2-7, with 8 positions matching TRBD1. The CDR3 is 14 residues long. Germline trimming cut 5 bases from V and 3 bases from J; bases unmatched to any gene: 6. The V gene's germline CDR1 is MNHEY and CDR2 SMNVEV (reference sequence). CDR3 bases: TGTGCCAGCAGTAAAGGACAGGGTATCTACGAGCAGTACTTC. Protein sequence: CASSKGQGIYEQYF.

CDR3 in DNA: TGTGCCAGCTCGCGGGACAGCCTTTACACTGAAGCTTTCTTT. Protein product: CASSRDSLYTEAFF. This rearrangement joins TRBV6-1 to TRBJ1-1; 7 nucleotides match TRBD1. The germline CDR1 and CDR2 sequences are MNHNS and SASEGT. Trimming at V came to 8 bases and at J to 3 bases, leaving 9 bases not matched to a gene. The CDR3 covers 14 residues.

The rearrangement uses TRBV7-3 and TRBJ2-1; tentative D call: TRBD2 (5 bases). The CDR3 runs 17 residues. In germline, CDR1 is SGHTA, CDR2 FQGTGA. The V end was cut by 2 bases, the J end by 0 bases, with 14 bases between. The CDR3: CASSLYPPSNSYNEQFF. The CDR3 DNA reads TGTGCCAGCAGCTTATACCCCCCTAGCAACTCCTACAATGAGCAGTTCTTC.

The DNA for the CDR3 is TGCGCCAGCAGCTTGTCCTTAGATACGCAGTATTTT. Protein product: CASSLSLDTQYF. The J gene is TRBJ2-3, the V gene TRBV5-1; D unresolved. This CDR3 region has 12 residues. Deletions cut 1 base from V and 5 bases from J, with 5 bases between. Germline assignment: CDR1 SGHRS and CDR2 YFSETQ.

This clone was detected only once. The V call is TRBV2, the J call TRBJ2-5, with D tentatively TRBD1 (5 bases). Trimming shortened V by 3 bases and J by 5 bases, and 13 bases separated the two germline ends. Per the germline V gene, CDR1 is SNHLY and CDR2 is FYNNEI. The CDR3 extends over 14 amino acids. The CDR3 protein is CASSDTNRQETQYF. The CDR3 DNA is TGTGCCAGCAGTGATACTAACAGACAGGAGACCCAGTACTTC.

The chain uses TRBV4-1 and TRBJ1-1; D possibly corresponds to TRBD1 (6 bases). Germline lookup yields CDR1 MGHRA and CDR2 YSYEKL. The ends were cut back, 1 base at V and 3 bases at J, with 15 bases in the middle. There are 16 residues in the CDR3. CDR3 DNA sequence: TGCGCCAGCAGCCAAGGCCGCGGACAGATCTACACTGAAGCTTTCTTT. Translation: CASSQGRGQIYTEAFF.

With regard to this clone: A junction end diverges from the germline sequence, so it may reflect a read error. The chain couples TRBV7-9 to TRBJ2-3; the D gene is possibly TRBD2 (5 bases). The CDR3 runs to 11 residues. Germline V gives CDR1 SEHNR, CDR2 FQNEAQ (reference sequence). The CDR3 loop is CASSFGPRVNF. The CDR3 coding sequence is TGTGCCAGCAGCTTTGGACCGAGGGTGAATTTT.

The chain has TRBV28 and TRBJ1-5; the D is unclear. The germline V and J ends were trimmed by 6 bases and 4 bases, with 10 bases remaining between them. CDR3 length: 13 residues. Germline V gene sequence: CDR1 MDHEN, CDR2 SYDVKM. CDR3 sequence: CASRWTGNQPQHF. CDR3 nucleotide sequence: TGTGCCAGCAGGTGGACGGGAAATCAGCCCCAGCATTTT.

The gene calls are TRBV27 and TRBJ2-1; 14 positions agree with TRBD2. Germline trimming cut 5 bases from V and 1 base from J; bases unmatched to any gene: 4. CDR3 length: 17 residues. Germline V gene data show CDR1 as MNHEY and CDR2 as SMNVEV (reference sequence). The CDR3 here is CASSGGTSGSSYNEQFF. The DNA of the CDR3 is TGTGCCAGCAGTGGTGGGACTAGCGGGAGTTCCTACAATGAGCAGTTCTTC.

This chain connects TRBV27 to TRBJ1-1, with D unresolved. Germline loops: CDR1 MNHEY, CDR2 SMNVEV (reference sequence). The CDR3 is 17 amino acids. V was trimmed by 2 bases and J by 3 bases, leaving 19 bases between them. The CDR3 is CASSLPHPGSRDTEAFF. The CDR3 bases are TGTGCCAGCAGTTTACCCCACCCTGGGTCGCGGGACACTGAAGCTTTCTTT.

V and J are TRBV4-2 and TRBJ1-1, with 9 bases aligning to TRBD1. Losses at the gene ends were 3 bases for V and 7 bases for J; bases not matched to a gene: 9. The CDR3 contains 15 residues. Germline V gene sequence: CDR1 LGHNA, CDR2 YNFKEQ. Here the CDR3 DNA reads TGTGCCAGCAGCCAGGCCGGGACAGGGACTTATGAAGCTTTCTTT. Translation: CASSQAGTGTYEAFF.

The V gene is TRBV19, the J gene TRBJ1-2, with no clear D. V lost 3 bases to trimming and J lost 2 bases, with 13 bases between them. This CDR3 has 15 residues. The V gene's germline CDR1 is LNHDA and CDR2 SQIVND (reference sequence). The CDR3 nucleotides are TGTGCCAGTAGTATCGGAGGCAGGCACAACTATGGCTACACCTTC. Its translation: CASSIGGRHNYGYTF.

This clone was picked up a small number of times. The chain links TRBV9 to TRBJ2-3; 12 nucleotides agree with TRBD2. The CDR3 covers 16 residues. The trim removed 3 bases at V and 5 bases at J, leaving 7 bases unmatched. Germline CDR1 and CDR2: SGDLS and YYNGEE. The CDR3 loop is CASSASGRAGGDTQYF. CDR3 bases: TGTGCCAGCAGCGCTAGCGGGAGGGCCGGTGGAGATACGCAGTATTTT. The full variable domain, with the rest looked up from reference TRBV9 and TRBJ2-3, is DSGVTQTPKHLITATGQRVTLRCSPRSGDLSVYWYQQSLDQGLQFLIQYYNGEERAKGNILERFSAQQFPDLHSELNLSSLELGDSALYFCASSASGRAGGDTQYFGPGTRLTVL.

V and J are TRBV28 and TRBJ2-5; tentative D call: TRBD1 (6 bases). The J call may not be correct, given that the DNA end is closer to TRBJ2-7. The CDR3 is 14 residues long. CDR1 MDHEN and CDR2 SYDVKM come from the germline V gene. The CDR3 DNA reads as TGTGCCAGCGCTCGGGACAAAGTACTCTACGAGCAGTACTTC. Translating it yields CASARDKVLYEQYF.